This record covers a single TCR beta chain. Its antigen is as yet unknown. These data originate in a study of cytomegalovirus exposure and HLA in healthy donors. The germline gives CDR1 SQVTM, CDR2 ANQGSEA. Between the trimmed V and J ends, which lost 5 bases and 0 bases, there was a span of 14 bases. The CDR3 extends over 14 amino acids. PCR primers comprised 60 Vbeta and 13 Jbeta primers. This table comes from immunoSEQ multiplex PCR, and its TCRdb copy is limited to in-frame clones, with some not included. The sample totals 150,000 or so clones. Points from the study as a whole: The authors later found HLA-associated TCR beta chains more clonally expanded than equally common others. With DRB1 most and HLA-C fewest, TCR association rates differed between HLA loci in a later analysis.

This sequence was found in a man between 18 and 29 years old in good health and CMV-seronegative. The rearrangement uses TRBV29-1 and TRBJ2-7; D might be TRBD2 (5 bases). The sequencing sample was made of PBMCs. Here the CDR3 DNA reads TGCAGCGTTCTCGGAGGTGAGAGCTCCTACGAGCAGTACTTC. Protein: CSVLGGESSYEQYF.